What follows are 18 T cell receptor beta chains derived from one specimen sequenced in a study of shared clonotypes between healthy human individuals (dated by TCRdb to 2018 to 2020). For the CD8 naive samples, CD45RO-negative cells were positively selected for CCR7, yielding a CD45RA+CCR7+ population from which TemRA cells were excluded. The receptor library was made with the immunoSEQ multiplex PCR assay. Sourced from immuneACCESS, this table was stored by TCRdb with only in-frame sequences that have V and J called. A share of the clones is absent; for the studies checked, an unresolved V gene accounts for under half, and the remainder has no known explanation. Present in this sample are around 610,000 clones, around 96% of which were seen just once. Of the sample, 0.11% falls within the top ten clones. Sequences were obtained from naive CD8+ T cells sorted from blood. The sample's cell subset or site label, decoded: CD45RA+CCR7+. Receptor source: a woman in her twenties or thirties in good health.

This clone was observed once. The CDR3 DNA is TGCGCCAGCAGCCATCGCCTCCTCGGGGGAAATGAGCAGTTCTTC. As protein: CASSHRLLGGNEQFF. The chain has TRBV4-1 and TRBJ2-1, with D possibly being TRBD2 (6 bases). The V end was cut by 3 bases, the J end by 7 bases, with 16 bases between. Germline V lookup: CDR1 MGHRA, CDR2 YSYEKL. The CDR3 contains 15 residues.

The chain combines TRBV5-3 with TRBJ2-6, with 7 bases fitting TRBD1. TRBV5-3 is noted as an ORF with a role that remains uncertain. Unmatched junction bases numbered 10, after V lost 4 bases and J lost 3 bases. CDR3 length: 17 residues. This CDR3 reads CARSAPGTEIGANVLTF. The CDR3, as DNA: TGTGCCAGAAGCGCCCCCGGGACAGAAATTGGGGCCAACGTCCTGACTTTC.

This chain joins TRBV6-5 and TRBJ1-1; D call uncertain. Germline V gene data show CDR1 as MNHEY and CDR2 as SVGAGI. This CDR3 contains 12 residues. Trimming stripped 2 bases from V and 6 bases from J, with 7 bases between. This chain's CDR3 is CASSYGLSEAFF. The CDR3 nucleotides read TGTGCCAGCAGTTACGGACTTTCTGAAGCTTTCTTT.

This clone appeared a single time. Distinct nucleotide sequences in the sample also encode this CDR3. The V and J genes are TRBV29-1 and TRBJ2-1, with D hard to call. CDR1 and CDR2 from the germline V gene are SQVTM and ANQGSEA. Trimming left V 1 base short and J 4 bases short, with 5 bases between. The CDR3 contains 12 residues. The CDR3 region is CSVEGSYNEQFF. The CDR3 region has the DNA TGCAGCGTTGAAGGCAGTTACAATGAGCAGTTCTTC.

The rearrangement links TRBV27 to TRBJ2-3; tentative D call: TRBD1 (6 bases). Trimming removed 3 bases at V and 2 bases at J, with 12 bases between. This CDR3 is built from 15 residues. Germline values: CDR1 MNHEY, CDR2 SMNVEV (reference sequence). The CDR3 DNA follows: TGTGCCAGCAGTTTCACAGGGTTTCCCACAGATACGCAGTATTTT. Protein sequence: CASSFTGFPTDTQYF.

The chain joins TRBV4-1 to TRBJ2-2; D unresolved. With 4 bases removed from V and 6 bases from J, the gap between germline ends came to 15 bases. Germline V CDR1 and CDR2: MGHRA, YSYEKL. This CDR3 is built from 15 residues. CDR3 nucleotides: TGCGCCAGCAGCCTCACCAACCCCGGGCCCGGGGAGCTGTTTTTT. It translates to CASSLTNPGPGELFF.

The chain recombines TRBV4-1 with TRBJ2-1, with D perhaps TRBD2 (5 bases). Germline values: CDR1 MGHRA, CDR2 YSYEKL. This CDR3 comprises 17 residues. V was cut by 1 base and J by 0 bases, with 13 bases left in between. CDR3: CASSQVPPGSSYNEQFF. The CDR3 region has the DNA TGCGCCAGCAGCCAAGTTCCCCCGGGAAGCTCCTACAATGAGCAGTTCTTC.

This chain uses TRBV27 with TRBJ2-7, with 7 bases lining up with TRBD1. This CDR3 contains 14 residues. Germline V gene lookup returns CDR1 MNHEY and CDR2 SMNVEV (reference sequence). V shed 5 bases and J 2 bases; nucleotides not matched to a gene: 6. The CDR3 sequence is CASSQDRTPYEQYF. The CDR3 DNA reads as TGTGCCAGCAGTCAGGACAGGACTCCCTACGAGCAGTACTTC.

This clone was found once. The chain uses TRBV27 and TRBJ1-2, with 7 nucleotides matching TRBD1. CDR3 length equals 15 residues. Germline V lookup: CDR1 MNHEY, CDR2 SMNVEV (reference sequence). The V segment lost 4 bases and the J segment 8 bases; nucleotides outside the gene matches: 13. This CDR3 reads CASSSSPGQIWGYTF. Written as DNA, the CDR3 is TGTGCCAGCAGTTCCTCACCGGGACAGATATGGGGCTACACCTTC.

This sequence joins TRBV27 and TRBJ2-7; the match to TRBD2 covers 8 bases. Germline-derived CDR1 and CDR2 are MNHEY and SMNVEV (reference sequence). With V trimmed by 7 bases and J by 1 base, 6 bases remained unmatched. The CDR3 has 14 amino acids. CDR3 coding DNA: TGTGCCAGCAAGGTGCGGGAGGCTTCCTACGAGCAGTACTTC. This encodes CASKVREASYEQYF.

This clone has just a few counts. This rearrangement joins TRBV19 to TRBJ1-5; D is undetermined. V lost 3 bases and J 3 bases, leaving 15 bases between the germline ends. The CDR3 extends over 16 amino acids. Germline V gene sequence: CDR1 LNHDA, CDR2 SQIVND (reference sequence). The DNA for the CDR3 is TGTGCCAGTAGTATTAGCCCCACGGGTTACAATCAGCCCCAGCATTTT. Its protein product is CASSISPTGYNQPQHF.

The CDR3 is CASSIAGQGPGYTF. In DNA form, the CDR3 reads TGTGCCAGCAGTATCGCGGGACAGGGGCCTGGCTACACCTTC. The chain couples TRBV27 to TRBJ1-2, with 10 nucleotides matching TRBD1. The V gene's germline CDR1 is MNHEY and CDR2 SMNVEV (reference sequence). The CDR3 has 14 amino acids. Germline trimming cut 5 bases from V and 7 bases from J; bases unmatched to any gene: 7.

The genes are TRBV13 and TRBJ2-7; 10 bases match TRBD1. The length of the CDR3 is 15 residues. With 2 bases clipped from V and 3 bases from J, the junction kept 4 bases outside the gene matches. CDR1 and CDR2 (germline): PRHDT, FYEKMQ (reference sequence). The CDR3 here is CASSLRTGGRYEQYF. The CDR3 DNA is TGTGCCAGCAGCTTACGGACAGGGGGTCGCTACGAGCAGTACTTC.

This sequence joins TRBV4-1 and TRBJ1-5, with 7 bases that match TRBD1. This CDR3 has 16 residues. The J segment lost 4 bases and the V segment lost 2 bases, leaving 8 bases of the junction unmatched. Germline CDR1 MGHRA, CDR2 YSYEKL. As DNA, the CDR3 is TGCGCCAGCAGCCAAAAGACAGGGTTCGGAAATCAGCCCCAGCATTTT. Its translation: CASSQKTGFGNQPQHF.

The chain combines TRBV10-3 with TRBJ1-3, with no clear D. CDR1 is ENHRY, CDR2 SYGVKD, per germline. CDR3 length equals 15 residues. V gave up 0 bases and J gave up 0 bases, with 6 bases separating them. In nucleotides, the CDR3 is TGTGCCATCAGTGAGTCCGGCAGCTCTGGAAACACCATATATTTT. The encoded protein is CAISESGSSGNTIYF.

This sequence joins TRBV27 and TRBJ2-2, with D maybe TRBD2 (6 bases). Germline V lookup: CDR1 MNHEY, CDR2 SMNVEV (reference sequence). The CDR3 consists of 12 residues. V was pared by 11 bases and J by 4 bases, with 11 bases between. The CDR3 DNA follows: TGTGCCGGTACGGGGGTCACCGGGGAGCTGTTTTTT. Residues: CAGTGVTGELFF.

This chain links TRBV7-8 with TRBJ2-2; the D is unclear. Germline loops: CDR1 SGHVS, CDR2 FQNEAQ. This CDR3 contains 15 residues. Trimming removed 5 bases from V and 0 bases from J, with 10 bases in between. The CDR3 region is CASSPIAANTGELFF. The DNA for the CDR3 is TGTGCCAGCAGCCCGATTGCGGCGAACACCGGGGAGCTGTTTTTT.

In this sample, this clone turned up once. The chain carries TRBV27 and TRBJ1-2; TRBD1 aligns across 8 bases. CDR1 and CDR2 (germline): MNHEY, SMNVEV (reference sequence). Germline trimming cut 6 bases from V and 6 bases from J; bases unmatched to any gene: 9. The CDR3 covers 14 residues. The CDR3 sequence is CASRGTGVENGYTF. In nucleotides, the CDR3 is TGTGCCAGCAGGGGGACAGGCGTTGAGAATGGCTACACCTTC.